These T cell receptor beta chains were read from a single sample in a study of blood T cell repertoires in COVID-19. Here immunoSEQ multiplex PCR was the method, and the copy in TCRdb shows in-frame clones only, minus some. The repertoire holds hundreds of thousands of clones, with about nine tenths as singletons. Material for sequencing was PBMCs or T cells enriched from blood (not recorded which). These receptors came from a woman in her thirties or forties with acute COVID-19. Both conserved end residues are part of each CDR3. A D gene is named only where the DNA matches it firmly. Not every row has a clone size; where given, it reads once, few, many or a size class.

d_gene	v_gene	j_gene	abundance	CDR3aa	CDR3nt
-	TRBV6-5	TRBJ1-6	-	CASSYFPTGNHSPLHF	TGTGCCAGCAGTTATTTCCCGACAGGAAACCATTCACCCCTCCACTTT
-	TRBV7-2	TRBJ1-6	-	CASSLETGPAPLHF	TGTGCCAGCAGCTTGGAGACAGGCCCTGCACCCCTCCACTTT
TRBD2	TRBV10-3	TRBJ2-5	-	CAISGSGRALSETQYF	TGTGCCATCAGTGGGAGCGGGAGGGCCTTGAGCGAGACCCAGTACTTC
-	TRBV6-1	TRBJ1-4	-	CASSEGPFEKLFF	TGTGCCAGCAGTGAAGGGCCCTTTGAAAAACTGTTTTTT
-	TRBV5-1	TRBJ1-3	-	CASSLGLIPGNTIYF	TGCGCCAGCAGCCTTGGACTGATCCCTGGAAACACCATATATTTT
-	TRBV6-1	TRBJ1-4	-	CASSEGPSTNEKLFF	TGTGCCAGCAGTGAGGGCCCGTCAACTAATGAAAAACTGTTTTTT
TRBD1	TRBV5-4	TRBJ2-2	-	CASKWGTGVTGELFF	TGTGCCAGCAAGTGGGGGACAGGGGTAACCGGGGAGCTGTTTTTT
-	TRBV7-9	TRBJ2-3	-	CASSRGNTGNRDTQYF	TGTGCCAGCAGCCGCGGAAACACAGGGAATCGGGATACGCAGTATTTT
TRBD1	TRBV19	TRBJ1-5	-	CASNEQGLGQPQHF	TGTGCCAGTAACGAACAGGGGCTAGGTCAGCCCCAGCATTTT
TRBD1	TRBV28	TRBJ1-2	few	CASSVGTGRHYGYTF	TGTGCCAGCAGTGTCGGGACAGGGAGGCACTATGGCTACACCTTC
-	TRBV12-3/TRBV12-4	TRBJ1-3	few	CASSFEPPGTIYF	TGTGCCAGCAGCTTTGAGCCCCCGGGCACCATATATTTT
-	TRBV7-8	TRBJ1-6	-	CASSLAASPLHF	TGTGCCAGCAGCTTAGCGGCCTCACCCCTCCACTTT
-	TRBV11-3	TRBJ2-3	few	CASSFLGGEDTQYF	TGTGCCAGCAGCTTCCTAGGCGGTGAAGATACGCAGTATTTT
-	TRBV12-3/TRBV12-4	TRBJ2-5	-	CASKGESETQYF	TGTGCCAGCAAGGGGGAATCGGAGACCCAGTACTTC
TRBD1	TRBV10-2	TRBJ1-2	many	CASRSGQGSYGYTF	TGCGCCAGCAGATCGGGACAGGGTAGCTATGGCTACACCTTC